This T cell receptor beta chain was identified in a study of T cell changes during pregnancy in multiple sclerosis (dated by TCRdb to about 2019). Study-level background: Changes in the T cell repertoire over the course of pregnancy were examined in this study in women with multiple sclerosis.

Preparation of the library involved the immunoSEQ multiplex PCR assay. Not all clones reach the TCRdb copy of this immuneACCESS table, which keeps in-frame sequences only. Checked studies attribute under half of the gap to unresolved V genes and leave the rest unexplained. Present in this sample are fewer than 35,000 clones, about 90% of which were seen just once. Around 2.8% of the sample lies in the top ten. The table lists this clone with a count of one. Its antigen target is currently unknown. Per-base qualities were not stored, and no clone one base away is much larger. From its cysteine to its phenylalanine, the CDR3 spans 17 amino acids. Of all the DNA, just the CDR3 is kept, 51 bases in frame from base 1. Via the germline V gene, CDR1 is MDHEN and CDR2 SYDVKM. The V and J ends are trimmed by 3 bases and 4 bases, leaving 21 bases between them.

The sequence joins TRBV28 to TRBJ1-2; perhaps TRBD1 is the D gene, with 5 bases matching. The sequences come from CD4+ T cells from peripheral blood mononuclear cells, collected in the third trimester of pregnancy. The clonotype comes from a female donor in good health, enrolled as a control in a pregnancy study. The sequenced DNA is TGTGCCAGCAGTTTTGAGCAGGGTGGGTACCTCGGCTATGGCTACACCTTC. Translated, it reads CASSFEQGGYLGYGYTF.